This TCR beta chain came from a study of CD8 T cells in ankylosing spondylitis. The study, taken as a whole, reports: Previous work reported some of these motif variants in the synovial fluid and blood of reactive arthritis.

The CDR3 extends over 14 amino acids. V shed 0 bases and J shed 4 bases, with 10 bases lying between them. Germline CDR1 SGHRS, CDR2 YFSETQ. Quantitative barcoded 5'-RACE was used to prepare TCR beta libraries. Each CDR3 protein is one row after TCRdb ran MiXCR on the 5' RACE reads. The data contain 220,000 or so distinct CDR3 sequences, over 9.5% of them singletons. Notes on this clonotype: As yet, its antigen is unknown.

Material: blood, either unsorted or a sorted T cell fraction (not recorded which). The chain carries TRBV5-1 and TRBJ2-5; no clear D. This clonotype originated in a male donor with ankylosing spondylitis or in good health (not recorded which). CDR3 in amino acids: CASSLEGTAETQYF. The CDR3 DNA follows: TGCGCCAGCAGCTTGGAAGGCACGGCAGAGACCCAGTACTTC.